The subject of this entry is one T cell receptor (beta chain). What it recognizes is unknown. The source of the sample is a study of cytomegalovirus exposure and HLA in healthy donors. PCR involved 60 Vbeta and 13 Jbeta primers. The protocol was immunoSEQ multiplex PCR, while the TCRdb copy is restricted to in-frame clones and leaves out a portion. This table holds roughly 100,000 clones, 71% found once. V trimming: 5 bases; J trimming: 5 bases; junction bases outside the gene matches: 2. Germline V gives CDR1 MNHNS, CDR2 SASEGT. The CDR3 has 13 amino acids. Notes on the study in general: When analyzed later, a missense DCLRE1C variant was found to be linked to TCR beta V- and J-gene trimming. Some segments of the V type, notably TRBV6-2 and TRBV6-3, were excluded as indistinguishable.

The sequenced sample consisted of PBMCs. The origin of this receptor is a female donor in good health and CMV-seronegative. The gene calls are TRBV6-1 and TRBJ2-2, with 7 bases identical to TRBD2. The CDR3 DNA is TGTGCCAGCAGTTTCGGGGGGACCGGGGAGCTGTTTTTT. Protein: CASSFGGTGELFF.